Each of the 28 T cell receptor beta chains below was sequenced from the same sample in a study of T cells in Graves' hyperthyroidism and ophthalmopathy. Amplification yielded TCR beta CDR3 regions, with RNA transcripts as the source. A set of HTBI primers served as the primers for a first-round RT-PCR of the TCR CDR3. TCRdb processed the multiplex PCR reads anew with MiXCR; each CDR3 protein has one entry. The table shows about 570,000 distinct CDR3 sequences, with 13% to 15% occurring only once. Sequencing was done on a sample of blood. Receptor source: a woman aged 40 to 55 with Graves' hyperthyroidism.

This clonotype was observed many times. The V call is TRBV10-3, the J call TRBJ1-1; D is ambiguous. The V gene's germline CDR1 is ENHRY and CDR2 SYGVKD. Trimming stripped 6 bases from V and 3 bases from J, with 17 bases between. This CDR3 has 15 amino acids. CDR3 sequence (DNA): TGTGCCATCAGAGGAACCTCCCTTGGGGACACTGAAGCTTTCTTT. This gives the protein CAIRGTSLGDTEAFF.

This clonotype was detected a few times. The chain has TRBV7-8 and TRBJ2-7, with 10 bases lining up with TRBD1. CDR1 and CDR2 (germline): SGHVS, FQNEAQ. The CDR3 covers 16 residues. J lost 4 bases, V lost 5 bases, and 11 bases had no gene match. Here the CDR3 DNA reads TGTGCCAGCAGCATAGGGGGGGCGGGACAGGGGTACGAGCAGTACTTC. It specifies CASSIGGAGQGYEQYF.

CDR3 amino acids: CASSHEGQGGGYTF. The DNA of the CDR3 is TGTGCCAGCAGCCACGAGGGACAGGGAGGCGGCTACACCTTC. The chain recombines TRBV11-2 with TRBJ1-2, with TRBD1 matching 9 bases. The CDR3 has 14 residues. V shed 5 bases, J shed 8 bases, and the junction held 9 bases outside the gene matches. CDR1 and CDR2 (germline): SGHAT, FQNNGV. Using reference TRBV11-2 and TRBJ1-2 for the parts outside the CDR3, the full variable domain is EAGVAQSPRYKIIEKRQSVAFWCNPISGHATLYWYQQILGQGPKLLIQFQNNGVVDDSQLPKDRFSAERLKGVDSTLKIQPAKLEDSAVYLCASSHEGQGGGYTFGSGTRLTVV.

This clonotype was seen repeatedly, ten times or more. The genes are TRBV5-1 and TRBJ2-7; TRBD2 matches at 8 bases. CDR3 length equals 15 residues. Losses at the gene ends were 4 bases for V and 2 bases for J; bases not matched to a gene: 8. The germline CDR1 and CDR2 sequences are SGHRS and YFSETQ. CDR3 region: CASSPVSGSPYEQYF. DNA of the CDR3: TGCGCCAGCAGCCCGGTCAGCGGGAGCCCCTACGAGCAGTACTTC.

This clonotype was recorded at least ten times. This rearrangement joins TRBV28 to TRBJ2-7, with D possibly matching TRBD2 (5 bases). V lost 1 base and J lost 5, with 12 bases in between. CDR1 is MDHEN and CDR2 is SYDVKM in the germline V gene. The CDR3 has 14 residues. The CDR3 sequence is CASSLFGSVNEQYF. CDR3 in DNA: TGTGCCAGCAGTTTATTTGGGAGTGTAAACGAGCAGTACTTC. Variable domain in full (rest from reference TRBV28 and TRBJ2-7): DVKVTQSSRYLVKRTGEKVFLECVQDMDHENMFWYRQDPGLGLRLIYFSYDVKMKEKGDIPEGYSVSREKKERFSLILESASTNQTSMYLCASSLFGSVNEQYFGPGTRLTVT.

This clonotype appeared many times. V is TRBV7-2 and J is TRBJ2-7, with D possibly being TRBD1 (5 bases). Trimming shortened V by 5 bases and J by 6 bases, and 8 bases separated the two germline ends. CDR3 length: 11 residues. Germline V gives CDR1 SGHTA, CDR2 FQGNSA. The chain's CDR3 is CASSKGAEQYF. CDR3 coding DNA: TGTGCCAGCAGCAAAGGGGCCGAGCAGTACTTC.

This chain uses TRBV3-1 with TRBJ2-7; 7 positions agree with TRBD1. V shed 2 bases and J 0 bases; nucleotides not matched to a gene: 10. In germline, CDR1 is LGHDT, CDR2 YNNKEL (reference sequence). The CDR3 is 17 amino acids. The CDR3 here is CASSQPGTAISSYEQYF. Here the CDR3 DNA reads TGTGCCAGCAGCCAACCTGGGACAGCTATTAGCTCCTACGAGCAGTACTTC.

This sequence joins TRBV5-1 and TRBJ2-6, with TRBD1 as a possible D gene (6 bases). The CDR3 runs 18 residues. Germline V gives CDR1 SGHRS, CDR2 YFSETQ. V lost 5 bases to trimming and J lost 2 bases, with 20 bases between them. The CDR3 region is CASRNLQGPRAGANVLTF. The DNA of the CDR3 is TGCGCCAGCAGGAACCTACAGGGTCCCCGGGCTGGGGCCAACGTCCTGACTTTC.

In its sample, this clonotype was seen many times. The chain recombines TRBV5-6 with TRBJ1-6; possible D gene TRBD1, 5 bases. CDR3 length: 14 amino acids. Germline loops: CDR1 SGHDT, CDR2 YYEEEE. Between the trimmed V and J ends, which lost 1 base and 9 bases, there was a span of 11 bases. The CDR3 protein is CASSLRQGGSPLHF. Here the CDR3 DNA reads TGTGCCAGCAGCTTGAGGCAGGGCGGTTCACCCCTCCACTTT.

This clonotype occurred many times. V usage is TRBV7-9 and J usage is TRBJ1-3, with no clear D. The CDR3 consists of 17 residues. Germline values: CDR1 SEHNR, CDR2 FQNEAQ (reference sequence). Trimming took 1 base from V and 4 from J, leaving 17 bases between them. In nucleotides, the CDR3 is TGTGCCAGCAGCTTAGTCTCGCGACGGAAAATCGGAAACACCATATATTTT. This translates into CASSLVSRRKIGNTIYF. Full variable domain (remainder filled in from reference TRBV7-9 and TRBJ1-3): DTGVSQNPRHKITKRGQNVTFRCDPISEHNRLYWYRQTLGQGPEFLTYFQNEAQLEKSRLLSDRFSAERPKGSFSTLEIQRTEQGDSAMYLCASSLVSRRKIGNTIYFGEGSWLTVV.

This clonotype was counted only a few times. The CDR3 region has the DNA TGTGCCAGCAGGCCACAGACAGGGGCCAAAAACATTCAGTACTTC. This codes for CASRPQTGAKNIQYF. The chain uses TRBV28 and TRBJ2-4; 7 bases are a match to TRBD1. Per germline, CDR1 MDHEN and CDR2 SYDVKM. V lost 6 bases, J lost 1 base, and 6 bases stayed unmatched. CDR3 length: 15 residues. The whole variable domain, filled in from reference TRBV28 and TRBJ2-4, reads DVKVTQSSRYLVKRTGEKVFLECVQDMDHENMFWYRQDPGLGLRLIYFSYDVKMKEKGDIPEGYSVSREKKERFSLILESASTNQTSMYLCASRPQTGAKNIQYFGAGTRLSVL.

This clonotype was observed at least ten times. V gene TRBV20-1 combines with J gene TRBJ1-1, with 7 bases fitting TRBD1. With 5 bases clipped from V and 3 bases from J, the junction kept 6 bases outside the gene matches. Germline CDR1 is DFQATT and CDR2 is SNEGSKA (reference sequence). The CDR3 is made up of 13 amino acids. The CDR3 reads CSASGTVYTEAFF. Written as DNA, the CDR3 is TGCAGTGCTTCCGGGACAGTCTACACTGAAGCTTTCTTT.

This clonotype was counted between two and nine times. This chain links TRBV30 with TRBJ2-7; D might be TRBD1 (5 bases). CDR3 length: 13 amino acids. V dropped 0 bases and J dropped 0 bases, with 6 bases sitting between them. From germline, CDR1 is GTSNPN and CDR2 SVGIG (reference sequence). The CDR3 DNA is TGTGCCTGGAGTGTAGGACACTCCTACGAGCAGTACTTC. This encodes CAWSVGHSYEQYF. Drawing the rest from reference TRBV30 and TRBJ2-7, the complete variable domain is SQTIHQWPATLVQPVGSPLSLECTVEGTSNPNLYWYRQAAGRGLQLLFYSVGIGQISSEVPQNLSASRPQDRQFILSSKKLLLSDSGFYLCAWSVGHSYEQYFGPGTRLTVT.

This clonotype was recorded many times. CDR3 loop: CASSLDLGTPNTEAFF. The CDR3 nucleotides are TGTGCCAGCAGTTTAGATTTGGGGACACCGAACACTGAAGCTTTCTTT. V is TRBV12-3 or TRBV12-4 and J is TRBJ1-1; a weak D match, TRBD1 (6 bases). The V end was cut by 1 base, the J end by 1 base, with 13 bases between. The CDR3 has 16 residues.

This clonotype occurred a few times. It may be a read error: a sequence one base away is much more abundant. The chain has TRBV12-3 or TRBV12-4 and TRBJ2-7; no clear D gene. CDR3 size: 15 residues. Trimming shortened V by 1 base and J by 3 bases, and 13 bases separated the two germline ends. The CDR3 DNA reads as TGTGCCAGCAGTTTAGTAATCGGCTCTCACTACGAGCAGTACTTC. Its translation is CASSLVIGSHYEQYF.

This clonotype was seen repeatedly, ten times or more. The chain uses TRBV27 and TRBJ2-3; D is unclear. The CDR3 consists of 14 residues. Trimming left V 3 bases short and J 3 bases short, with 10 bases between. Germline V gene data show CDR1 as MNHEY and CDR2 as SMNVEV (reference sequence). In nucleotides, the CDR3 is TGTGCCAGCAGTTTTGGCAGACCGACAGATACGCAGTATTTT. It is translated as CASSFGRPTDTQYF.

This clonotype has ten or more counts. The chain joins TRBV20-1 to TRBJ2-2, with D possibly matching TRBD1 (5 bases). V lost 6 bases, J lost 6 bases, and 11 bases lay in between. Germline-derived CDR1 and CDR2 are DFQATT and SNEGSKA (reference sequence). CDR3 length: 12 amino acids. CDR3 coding DNA: TGCAGTGCGCCGAGACAGCCCGGGGAGCTGTTTTTT. It translates to CSAPRQPGELFF.

In this sample, this clonotype turned up many times. The chain is built from TRBV28 and TRBJ2-5; TRBD2 is a possible D gene (5 bases). V lost 5 bases to trimming and J lost 5 bases, with 9 bases between them. CDR1 and CDR2 from the germline V gene are MDHEN and SYDVKM. The CDR3 totals 12 residues. The CDR3 region is CASSELGETQYF. CDR3 DNA: TGTGCCAGCAGTGAACTAGGGGAGACCCAGTACTTC.

The CDR3 reads CASSLLGREKLFF. CDR3 nucleotides: TGTGCCAGTAGTCTGCTGGGAAGGGAAAAACTGTTTTTT. The rearrangement uses TRBV19 and TRBJ1-4; D is unclear. Trimming removed 5 bases from V and 8 bases from J, with 12 bases in between. The CDR3 spans 13 residues. Germline V gives CDR1 LNHDA, CDR2 SQIVND (reference sequence).

This clonotype was counted ten times or more. The chain carries TRBV20-1 and TRBJ2-2; 10 bases fit TRBD1. The germline V gene has CDR1 DFQATT and CDR2 SNEGSKA (reference sequence). J lost 3 bases, V lost 1 base, and 2 bases had no gene match. The CDR3 has 15 amino acids. The CDR3 nucleotides read TGCAGTGCTAGAGCGACAGGGGGCGACACCGGGGAGCTGTTTTTT. It encodes CSARATGGDTGELFF.

The V and J genes are TRBV27 and TRBJ2-7, with 7 bases that match TRBD2. The CDR3 contains 16 residues. Germline values: CDR1 MNHEY, CDR2 SMNVEV (reference sequence). V shed 0 bases and J 4 bases; nucleotides not matched to a gene: 9. The CDR3 coding sequence is TGTGCCAGCAGTTTATCCATATCGACTAGCAGTTACGAGCAGTACTTC. This gives the protein CASSLSISTSSYEQYF.

Only a few counts were recorded for this clonotype. This may be a read error: a much more frequent sequence differs by one nucleotide. The CDR3 DNA reads TGTGCCAGCAGTACAGGCCCGGGGACAAAGCGCGGCTACACCTTC. Protein product: CASSTGPGTKRGYTF. The J gene is TRBJ1-2, the V gene TRBV28; tentative D call: TRBD1 (6 bases). V lost 5 bases and J 8 bases, leaving 21 bases between the germline ends. The CDR3 is made up of 15 amino acids. Germline CDR1 is MDHEN and CDR2 is SYDVKM.

This clonotype has at least ten counts. The chain is built from TRBV12-3 or TRBV12-4 and TRBJ1-5; D is perhaps TRBD1 (5 bases). The CDR3 extends over 14 amino acids. V was trimmed by 5 bases and J by 3 bases, leaving 11 bases between them. CDR3 in DNA: TGTGCCAGCAGTCCGGAAGGGGCCAATCAGCCCCAGCATTTT. Encoded protein: CASSPEGANQPQHF.

This clonotype turned up a few times. The chain carries TRBV27 and TRBJ2-2; D remains ambiguous. Germline CDR1 MNHEY, CDR2 SMNVEV (reference sequence). Trimming removed 3 bases at V and 0 bases at J, with 8 bases between. The CDR3 is 15 residues long. The CDR3 DNA follows: TGTGCCAGCAGTTTTTACAGTACGAACACCGGGGAGCTGTTTTTT. Protein: CASSFYSTNTGELFF.

The chain carries TRBV3-1 and TRBJ2-3; D is unclear. The germline gives CDR1 LGHDT, CDR2 YNNKEL (reference sequence). The V and J ends lost 0 bases and 7 bases respectively, with 8 bases between them. The CDR3 contains 13 residues. This CDR3 reads CASSQELPNTQYF. CDR3 DNA sequence: TGTGCCAGCAGCCAAGAGCTGCCAAATACGCAGTATTTT.

This clonotype was seen at least ten times. The rearrangement links TRBV3-1 to TRBJ2-3; 9 bases match TRBD2. CDR1 is LGHDT, CDR2 YNNKEL, per germline (reference sequence). CDR3 length: 19 residues. The J segment lost 4 bases and the V segment lost 0 bases, leaving 14 bases of the junction unmatched. The CDR3 DNA follows: TGTGCCAGCAGCCAAGAACTCTGGGGCGGGAGGGACCTGGCAGATACGCAGTATTTT. Its protein is CASSQELWGGRDLADTQYF.

This clonotype was seen at least ten times. This chain links TRBV20-1 with TRBJ2-5, with 11 bases matching TRBD2. This CDR3 has 17 amino acids. Trimming took 6 bases from V and 4 from J; bases not matched to a gene: 16. Germline V gene lookup returns CDR1 DFQATT and CDR2 SNEGSKA (reference sequence). For the CDR3, the DNA is TGCAGTGCCAAAGGCCCTCAACTAGCGGGAGTAGTAGAGACCCAGTACTTC. Translated: CSAKGPQLAGVVETQYF.

Many counts were recorded for this clonotype. This chain links TRBV2 with TRBJ1-2; D remains ambiguous. Trimming took 8 bases from V and 3 from J, leaving 13 bases between them. The CDR3 covers 13 residues. The germline V gene has CDR1 SNHLY and CDR2 FYNNEI. CDR3 sequence: CASSEARDYGYTF. CDR3 DNA sequence: TGTGCCAGCTCGGAGGCCCGAGACTATGGCTACACCTTC.